This T cell receptor beta chain derives from a study of T-cell memory formation after mild COVID-19. Study-level background: Among the donors, TCR clusters were largely specific to each donor.

With constant-segment primers, 5'RACE yielded cDNA libraries of TCR alpha and TCR beta that carried sample barcodes and UMIs. TCRdb analysed the 5' RACE reads with MiXCR anew, one entry per CDR3 protein. The sample consists of roughly 350,000 distinct CDR3 sequences, over 25% of them appearing once. Study-level points and caveats: Whereas later expanders leaned CD4+, clones contracting day 15 to 85 showed a balanced CD4/CD8 makeup. In pre-infection memory, a portion of responding clones appeared, which suggested that cross-reactive memory joined.

Between the trimmed V and J ends, which lost 6 bases and 7 bases, there was a span of 16 bases. Germline-derived CDR1 and CDR2 are SGHVS and FQNEAQ. This CDR3 contains 15 residues. Comment on this clonotype: What it recognizes is unknown.

J is TRBJ1-6 and V is TRBV7-8; D may be TRBD1 (5 bases). Material for sequencing was PBMCs or a T cell subset sorted from them (not recorded which). This receptor was obtained from an adult woman who had mild COVID-19 (a few samples of this study predate the infection). Cell type and time point are not known. CDR3 nucleotides: TGTGCCAGCAGTCGTTCTTGGGACCGAAATTCACCCCTCCACTTT. Its protein is CASSRSWDRNSPLHF.